This entry describes one TCR beta chain. What this receptor recognizes is not known. Qualities for individual bases were not recorded, and no much larger clone is one base off. The donors belonged to the validation cohort of about 120 subjects, which was separate from the approximately 700-subject first cohort. Library preparation used the immunoSEQ multiplex PCR assay. In the paper's pipeline: A statistical classification framework was built to diagnose cytomegalovirus status from the catalog of TCR beta chain sequences. The source is immuneACCESS, and TCRdb retained only in-frame sequences with V and J called. Part of the clones is not carried over; for the studies checked, unresolved V genes explain less than half of this, and the remainder is unexplained. Clone size and V and J calls were adopted from that table, with D and trimming inferred from the DNA. Across this sample there are roughly 200,000 clones, with about 81% seen only once. The top ten constitute roughly 1.2% of the sample.

V gives up 2 bases and J gives up 7 bases, and the segment between their germline ends measures 11 bases. The CDR3 covers 12 residues, taking in both the cysteine and the phenylalanine. Only the CDR3 region is kept as DNA, spanning 36 bases read in frame from base 1. The CDR1 and CDR2 encoded by the germline V gene are SQVTM and ANQGSEA. These data come from a study of cytomegalovirus exposure and HLA in healthy donors (dated 2017 in TCRdb). Background for the entire study: A later analysis indicated that the 120 validation repertoires were generated on the platform also employed for the roughly 720 repertoires of the first cohort. Along with the approximately 700-subject first cohort, a separate validation cohort of over a hundred different subjects was used. To predict cytomegalovirus infection status, the study brought together high-throughput TCR immunosequencing, statistical association of individual TCRs with disease status, and machine learning. The study was designed to test whether signatures of past pathogen exposure could be identified by cataloging public T cell receptors. The full study reports these points: A later analysis found that TCRs clustered in the first cohort also tended to co-occur in the 95 to 150 validation repertoires, with 94% of cluster scores above 0. All 120 or so repertoires were used to score co-occurrence in the validation cohort in a later analysis, because that analysis had no HLA typing for the cohort. According to the authors, the approach could potentially be generalized to other disease states and immunological phenotypes. In the study, 150 to 200 TCR beta chains were listed as associated with cytomegalovirus. While some public TCRs were present in many individuals, most TCR sequences turned up only very rarely across donors. The classifier was reported to diagnose cytomegalovirus status with high specificity and sensitivity in both the original cohort and the validation cohort. In vitro tests confirmed that three of the cytomegalovirus-associated TCR beta chains recognize cytomegalovirus antigens.

The sequence derives from a woman in her thirties in good health and CMV-seronegative. This receptor chain uses TRBV29-1 and TRBJ1-2; TRBD1 could be the D gene, as 5 bases match. Sequencing was carried out using PBMCs. The DNA is as follows: TGCAGCGTTGAATGGGGGGTGGGTGGCTACACCTTC. It codes for CSVEWGVGGYTF.